The source of this T cell receptor (beta chain) is a study of OX40 agonist ivuxolimab in advanced cancers. Sequencing was performed with immunoSEQ multiplex PCR; in TCRdb, only in-frame clones are kept and a portion is missing. The sample carries over 80,000 clones, roughly nine tenths recorded once. V gave up 2 bases and J gave up 3 bases, with 8 bases separating them. CDR1 is MDHEN, CDR2 SYDVKM, per germline. The length of the CDR3 is 14 residues. The rearrangement uses TRBV28 and TRBJ1-5; the D gene is possibly TRBD1 (6 bases). The receptor comes from an adult with an advanced solid tumor such as melanoma, head and neck, liver or kidney cancer. The starting material was CD4+ or CD8+ T cells sorted from blood, obtained in a trial of the OX40 agonist ivuxolimab. This CDR3 reads CASSLGQTNQPQHF. The CDR3 DNA follows: TGTGCCAGCAGTTTAGGACAGACCAATCAGCCCCAGCATTTT.